This T cell receptor beta chain is from a study of cytomegalovirus exposure and HLA in healthy donors. Whole-study findings and limits: An analysis done earlier found most TCR beta V segments productive about 87% or about 30% of the time. Later on, an analysis showed TCR association rates differing by HLA locus, with DRB1 the most and HLA-C the fewest. Some highly shared sequence variants likely arose as a pipeline artifact.

This clone has only a few counts. The antigen remains undetermined. The germline gene is not matched at one end of the junction; a read error may be the cause. The study ran its PCR with 60 Vbeta and 13 Jbeta primers. Measured with immunoSEQ multiplex PCR; TCRdb has only the in-frame clones, and not every one. The repertoire holds about 82,000 clones, roughly 9.1% seen once, with approximately 25% in the top ten. The donors comprised healthy bone marrow donors. This CDR3 comprises 15 residues. Germline lookup yields CDR1 SSHAT and CDR2 FNYEAQ (reference sequence). What was sequenced was PBMCs. The J gene is TRBJ2-2, the V gene TRBV7-7, with TRBD2 matching 10 bases. The sequence was obtained from a man in his 60s in good health and CMV-seropositive. CDR3 DNA: TGTGCTAGCAGCTCCGGTACTAGCGGGGCCGGGGAGCTGTTTTTT. Translating it yields CASSSGTSGAGELFF. Based on the CDR3 plus reference TRBV7-7 and TRBJ2-2, the full variable domain is GAGVSQSPRYKVTKRGQDVTLRCDPISSHATLYWYQQALGQGPEFLTYFNYEAQPDKSGLPSDRFSAERPEGSISTLTIQRTEQRDSAMYRCASSSGTSGAGELFFGEGSRLTVL.